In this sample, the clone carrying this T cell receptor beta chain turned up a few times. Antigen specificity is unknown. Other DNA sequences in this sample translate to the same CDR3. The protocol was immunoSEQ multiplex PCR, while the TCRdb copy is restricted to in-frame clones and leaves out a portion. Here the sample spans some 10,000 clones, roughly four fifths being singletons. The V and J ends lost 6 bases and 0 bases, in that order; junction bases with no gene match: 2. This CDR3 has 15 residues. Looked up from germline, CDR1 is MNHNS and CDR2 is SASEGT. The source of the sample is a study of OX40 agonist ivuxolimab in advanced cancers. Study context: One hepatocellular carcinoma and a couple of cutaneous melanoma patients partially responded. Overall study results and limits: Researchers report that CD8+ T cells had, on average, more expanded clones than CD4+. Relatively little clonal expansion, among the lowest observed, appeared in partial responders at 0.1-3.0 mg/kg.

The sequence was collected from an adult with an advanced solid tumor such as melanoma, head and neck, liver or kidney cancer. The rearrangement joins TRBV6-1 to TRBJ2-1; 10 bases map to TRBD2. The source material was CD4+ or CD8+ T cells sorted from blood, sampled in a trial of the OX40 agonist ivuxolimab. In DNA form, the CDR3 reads TGTGCCAGCAGCGCTAGCGGGAGCTCCTACAATGAGCAGTTCTTC. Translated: CASSASGSSYNEQFF.